This T cell receptor (beta chain) was recovered during a study of cytomegalovirus exposure and HLA in healthy donors. A multiplex PCR was run with 60 Vbeta primers and 13 Jbeta primers. TCRdb's table, derived via immunoSEQ multiplex PCR, lists solely in-frame clones and lacks some. Among 180,000 or so clones listed, roughly 79% were seen once. Regarding this clone: What it binds is not known.

Study-wide findings and caveats: By HLA locus, TCR association rates varied in a later analysis, with DRB1 showing the most and HLA-C the fewest. Per a later analysis, fewer than 20,000 TCR beta sequences showed association with HLA alleles at 0.05 false discovery rate. Later analysis identified a missense DCLRE1C variant that was linked to TCR beta V- and J-gene trimming. An observed cluster of highly shared sequence variants was recorded as a likely sequencing artifact.

The clonotype originates from a man between 50 and 59 years old in good health and CMV-seropositive. Source material: PBMCs.

The CDR3 DNA reads TGTGCCAGCTTATTCTACCAGGGCTTGAACACTGAAGCTTTCTTT. Its translation is CASLFYQGLNTEAFF. V and J are TRBV28 and TRBJ1-1; perhaps TRBD1 as D (5 bases). There are 15 residues in the CDR3. V was pared by 8 bases and J by 0 bases, with 16 bases between. The germline CDR1 and CDR2 sequences are MDHEN and SYDVKM. The whole variable domain, remainder taken from reference TRBV28 and TRBJ1-1, is DVKVTQSSRYLVKRTGEKVFLECVQDMDHENMFWYRQDPGLGLRLIYFSYDVKMKEKGDIPEGYSVSREKKERFSLILESASTNQTSMYLCASLFYQGLNTEAFFGQGTRLTVV.